The entry below gives a single T cell receptor beta chain sequence along with its context. As yet, its antigen is unknown. This CDR3 is built from 11 residues. Trimming took 10 bases from V and 3 from J, leaving 7 bases between them. Preparation of the TCRbeta library used unique molecular identifiers. TCRdb itself ran the PCR reads through MiXCR, one entry per CDR3 protein. The sample includes under 450,000 distinct CDR3 sequences, 15% to 20% seen only once; the top ten take 25% to 30%. These data belong to a study of T-cell reconstitution after alpha-beta-depleted transplantation in children. Overall study results and limits: Expanded graft clones, several hundred of them, were reportedly the source of alpha-beta T cells about two months after transplant. At day 60, the high TCRbeta diversity found in some patients originated from recipient T cells and thymic progenitors that had survived.

The chain employs TRBV12-3 or TRBV12-4 and TRBJ2-1; D gene unclear. The sequence was collected from a boy under two years old who had a stem cell transplant for Wiskott-Aldrich syndrome, so the T cells may come from the graft donor. The specimen was PBMCs, mostly from graft donor cells, collected 360 days after TCRalphabeta/CD19-depleted stem cell transplant. This CDR3 is CATWGYNEQFF. CDR3 nucleotide sequence: TGTGCCACCTGGGGCTACAATGAGCAGTTCTTC.